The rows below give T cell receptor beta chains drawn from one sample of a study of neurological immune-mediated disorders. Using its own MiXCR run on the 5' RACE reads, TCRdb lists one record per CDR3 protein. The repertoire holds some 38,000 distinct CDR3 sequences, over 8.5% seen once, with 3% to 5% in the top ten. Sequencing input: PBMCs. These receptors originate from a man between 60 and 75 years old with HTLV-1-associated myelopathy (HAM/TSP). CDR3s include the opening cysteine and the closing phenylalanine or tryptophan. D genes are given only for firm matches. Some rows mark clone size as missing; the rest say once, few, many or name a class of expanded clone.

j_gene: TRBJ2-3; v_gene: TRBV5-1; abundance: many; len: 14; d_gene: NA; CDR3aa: CASSSGTLTDTQYF; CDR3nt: TGCGCCAGCAGCTCTGGGACATTGACAGATACGCAGTATTTT
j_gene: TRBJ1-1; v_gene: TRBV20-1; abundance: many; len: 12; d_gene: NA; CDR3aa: CSARRGHTEAFF; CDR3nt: TGCAGTGCCCGAAGGGGACACACTGAAGCTTTCTTT
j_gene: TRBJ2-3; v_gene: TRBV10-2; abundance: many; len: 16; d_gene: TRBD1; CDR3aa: CASSPSAGQGPDTQYF; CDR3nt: TGCGCCAGCAGTCCTTCGGCGGGACAGGGTCCCGATACGCAGTATTTT
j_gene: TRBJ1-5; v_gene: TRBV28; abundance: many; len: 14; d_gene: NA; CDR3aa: CASRLPGPGQPQHF; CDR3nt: TGTGCCAGCAGGCTACCGGGCCCCGGGCAGCCCCAGCATTTT
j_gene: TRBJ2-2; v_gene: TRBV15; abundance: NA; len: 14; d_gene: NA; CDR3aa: CATKELSNTGELFF; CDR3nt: TGTGCCACCAAGGAACTGTCGAACACCGGGGAGCTGTTTTTT
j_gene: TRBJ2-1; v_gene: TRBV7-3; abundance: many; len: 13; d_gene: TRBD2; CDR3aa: CASSFGGNNEQFF; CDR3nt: TGTGCCAGCAGCTTCGGGGGGAACAATGAGCAGTTCTTC
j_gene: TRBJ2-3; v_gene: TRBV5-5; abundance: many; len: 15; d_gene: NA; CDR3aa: CASSLGIASTDTQYF; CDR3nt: TGTGCCAGCAGCTTAGGCATCGCTAGCACAGATACGCAGTATTTT
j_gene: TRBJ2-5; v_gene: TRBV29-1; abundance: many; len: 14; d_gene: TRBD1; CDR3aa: CSGGWTGTVRTQYF; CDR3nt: TGCAGCGGTGGATGGACAGGGACTGTTCGGACCCAGTACTTC
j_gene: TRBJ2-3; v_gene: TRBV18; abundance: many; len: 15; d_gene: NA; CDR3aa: CASSPQVTGTDTQYF; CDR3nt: TGTGCCAGCTCACCACAGGTAACGGGCACAGATACGCAGTATTTT
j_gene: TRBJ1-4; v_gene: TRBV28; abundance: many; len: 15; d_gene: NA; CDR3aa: CASGGSGGVNEKLFF; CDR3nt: TGTGCCAGCGGTGGGAGCGGGGGCGTTAATGAAAAACTGTTTTTT
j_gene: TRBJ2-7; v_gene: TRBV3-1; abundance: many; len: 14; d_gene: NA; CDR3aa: CASSLDYHSYEQYF; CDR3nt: TGTGCCAGCAGCTTGGACTATCACTCCTACGAGCAGTACTTC
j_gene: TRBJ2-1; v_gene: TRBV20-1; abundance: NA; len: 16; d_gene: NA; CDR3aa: CSARDLSAHSYNEQFF; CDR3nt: TGCAGTGCTAGAGACCTGAGCGCTCACTCCTACAATGAGCAGTTCTTC
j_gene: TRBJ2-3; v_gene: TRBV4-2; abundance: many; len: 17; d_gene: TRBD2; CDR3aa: CASSQDPKAGGTDTQYF; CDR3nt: TGTGCCAGCAGCCAAGATCCCAAAGCGGGGGGCACAGATACGCAGTATTTT
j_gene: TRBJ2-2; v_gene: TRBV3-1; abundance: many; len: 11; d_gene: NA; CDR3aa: CASSSQFNLFF; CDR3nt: TGTGCCAGCAGCTCCCAGTTCAATCTGTTTTTT
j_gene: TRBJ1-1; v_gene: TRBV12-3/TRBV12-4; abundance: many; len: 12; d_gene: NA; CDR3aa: CARSLGGTEAFF; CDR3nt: TGTGCCAGAAGTTTAGGGGGCACTGAAGCTTTCTTT
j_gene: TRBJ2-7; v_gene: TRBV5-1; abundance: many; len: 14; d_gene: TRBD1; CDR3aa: CASSWTGSSYEQYF; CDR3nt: TGCGCCAGCAGCTGGACAGGGAGCTCCTACGAGCAGTACTTC
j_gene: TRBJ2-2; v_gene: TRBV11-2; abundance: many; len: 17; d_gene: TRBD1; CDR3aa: CASSLGVTGIGAGELFF; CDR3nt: TGTGCCAGCAGCTTAGGGGTGACAGGGATTGGTGCCGGGGAGCTGTTTTTT
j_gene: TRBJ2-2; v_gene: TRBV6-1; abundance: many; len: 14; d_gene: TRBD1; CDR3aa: CASRPGQGIGELFF; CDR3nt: TGTGCCAGCAGGCCGGGACAGGGCATCGGGGAGCTGTTTTTT
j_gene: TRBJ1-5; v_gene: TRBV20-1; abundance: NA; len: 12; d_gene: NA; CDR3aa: CSATTRGQPQHF; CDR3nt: TGCAGTGCTACCACTCGGGGCCAGCCCCAGCATTTT
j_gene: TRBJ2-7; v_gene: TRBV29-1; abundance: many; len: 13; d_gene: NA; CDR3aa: CSVIGRGTYEQYF; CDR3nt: TGCAGCGTAATAGGTAGGGGAACCTACGAGCAGTACTTC
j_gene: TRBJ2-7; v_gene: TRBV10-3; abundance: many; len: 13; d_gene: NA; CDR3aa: CAISDSAPGEQYF; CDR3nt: TGTGCCATCAGCGACAGTGCCCCTGGCGAGCAGTACTTC
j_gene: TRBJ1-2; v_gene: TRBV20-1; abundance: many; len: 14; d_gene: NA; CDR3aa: CSAPSGGQLYGYTF; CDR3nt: TGCAGTGCTCCGAGCGGTGGACAGCTTTATGGCTACACCTTC
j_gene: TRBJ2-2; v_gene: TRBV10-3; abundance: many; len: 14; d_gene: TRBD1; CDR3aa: CAISGTGGTGELFF; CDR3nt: TGTGCCATCAGTGGGACAGGGGGCACCGGGGAGCTGTTTTTT
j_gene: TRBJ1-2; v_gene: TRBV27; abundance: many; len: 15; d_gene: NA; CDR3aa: CASSSRATEVLGYTF; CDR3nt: TGTGCCAGCAGTTCTCGAGCGACAGAGGTCTTGGGCTACACCTTC
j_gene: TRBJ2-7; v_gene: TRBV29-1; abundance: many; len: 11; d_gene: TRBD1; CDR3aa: CSVGQGGEQYF; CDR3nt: TGCAGCGTAGGACAGGGCGGCGAGCAGTACTTC
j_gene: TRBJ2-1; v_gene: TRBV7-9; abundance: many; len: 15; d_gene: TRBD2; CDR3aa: CASRSGTSQYNEQFF; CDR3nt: TGTGCCAGCAGATCCGGGACTAGCCAATACAATGAGCAGTTCTTC
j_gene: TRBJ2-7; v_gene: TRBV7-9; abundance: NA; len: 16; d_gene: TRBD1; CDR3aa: CASSFYRDRGQYEQYF; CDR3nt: TGTGCCAGCAGCTTCTACCGGGACAGGGGGCAATACGAGCAGTACTTC
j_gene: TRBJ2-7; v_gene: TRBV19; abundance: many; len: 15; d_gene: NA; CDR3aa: CASSIGTAVAYEQYF; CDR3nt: TGTGCCAGTAGTATAGGGACAGCCGTCGCATACGAGCAGTACTTC
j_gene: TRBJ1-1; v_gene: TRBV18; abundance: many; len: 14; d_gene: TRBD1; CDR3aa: CASSEDRGNTEAFF; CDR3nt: TGTGCCAGCTCCGAAGACAGGGGGAACACTGAAGCTTTCTTT
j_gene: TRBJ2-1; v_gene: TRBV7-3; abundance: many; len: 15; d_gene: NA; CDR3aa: CASSATSRGYNEQFF; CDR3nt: TGTGCCAGCAGCGCCACGTCGCGGGGTTACAATGAGCAGTTCTTC
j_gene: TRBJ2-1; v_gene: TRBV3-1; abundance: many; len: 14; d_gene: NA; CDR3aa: CASSQGGTYNEQFF; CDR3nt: TGTGCCAGCAGCCAAGGTGGGACATACAATGAGCAGTTCTTC
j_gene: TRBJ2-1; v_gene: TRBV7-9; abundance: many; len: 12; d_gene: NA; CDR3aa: CASSSENNEQFF; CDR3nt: TGTGCCAGCAGCTCAGAGAACAATGAGCAGTTCTTC
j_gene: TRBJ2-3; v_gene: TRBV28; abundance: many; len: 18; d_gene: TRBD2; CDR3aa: CASSTLFRTSESTYTQYF; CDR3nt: TGTGCCAGCAGTACCCTCTTCCGGACTAGCGAGAGCACATATACGCAGTATTTT
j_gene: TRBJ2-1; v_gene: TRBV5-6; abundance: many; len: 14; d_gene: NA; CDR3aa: CASSVPGSYNEQFF; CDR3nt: TGTGCCAGCAGCGTACCAGGGTCCTACAATGAGCAGTTCTTC
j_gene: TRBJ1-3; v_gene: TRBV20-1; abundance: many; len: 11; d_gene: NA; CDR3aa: CSARGGDTIYF; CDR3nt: TGCAGTGCTCGAGGAGGCGACACCATATATTTT
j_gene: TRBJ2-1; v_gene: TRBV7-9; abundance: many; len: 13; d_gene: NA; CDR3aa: CASSLSGGAEQFF; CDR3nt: TGTGCCAGCAGCTTATCCGGGGGAGCTGAGCAGTTCTTC
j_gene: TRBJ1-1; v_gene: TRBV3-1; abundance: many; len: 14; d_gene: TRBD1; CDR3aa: CASSLQTGKSEAFF; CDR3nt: TGTGCCAGCAGCTTACAGACAGGGAAATCTGAAGCTTTCTTT
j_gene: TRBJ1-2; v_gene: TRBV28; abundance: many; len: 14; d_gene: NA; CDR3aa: CASSRTAGNYGYTF; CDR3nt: TGTGCCAGCTCCCGAACAGCGGGTAACTATGGCTACACCTTC
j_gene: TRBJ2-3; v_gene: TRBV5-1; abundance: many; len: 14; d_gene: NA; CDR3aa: CASSLDRTSDTQYF; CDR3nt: TGCGCCAGCAGCTTGGACAGGACCTCAGATACGCAGTATTTT
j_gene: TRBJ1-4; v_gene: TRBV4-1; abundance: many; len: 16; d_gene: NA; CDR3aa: CASNTKGGSTNEKLFF; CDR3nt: TGCGCCAGCAACACCAAGGGAGGCTCAACTAATGAAAAACTGTTTTTT
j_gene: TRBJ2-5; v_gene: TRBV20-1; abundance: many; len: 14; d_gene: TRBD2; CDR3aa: CSASGAGAQETQYF; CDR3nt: TGCAGTGCCTCCGGAGCGGGAGCCCAAGAGACCCAGTACTTC